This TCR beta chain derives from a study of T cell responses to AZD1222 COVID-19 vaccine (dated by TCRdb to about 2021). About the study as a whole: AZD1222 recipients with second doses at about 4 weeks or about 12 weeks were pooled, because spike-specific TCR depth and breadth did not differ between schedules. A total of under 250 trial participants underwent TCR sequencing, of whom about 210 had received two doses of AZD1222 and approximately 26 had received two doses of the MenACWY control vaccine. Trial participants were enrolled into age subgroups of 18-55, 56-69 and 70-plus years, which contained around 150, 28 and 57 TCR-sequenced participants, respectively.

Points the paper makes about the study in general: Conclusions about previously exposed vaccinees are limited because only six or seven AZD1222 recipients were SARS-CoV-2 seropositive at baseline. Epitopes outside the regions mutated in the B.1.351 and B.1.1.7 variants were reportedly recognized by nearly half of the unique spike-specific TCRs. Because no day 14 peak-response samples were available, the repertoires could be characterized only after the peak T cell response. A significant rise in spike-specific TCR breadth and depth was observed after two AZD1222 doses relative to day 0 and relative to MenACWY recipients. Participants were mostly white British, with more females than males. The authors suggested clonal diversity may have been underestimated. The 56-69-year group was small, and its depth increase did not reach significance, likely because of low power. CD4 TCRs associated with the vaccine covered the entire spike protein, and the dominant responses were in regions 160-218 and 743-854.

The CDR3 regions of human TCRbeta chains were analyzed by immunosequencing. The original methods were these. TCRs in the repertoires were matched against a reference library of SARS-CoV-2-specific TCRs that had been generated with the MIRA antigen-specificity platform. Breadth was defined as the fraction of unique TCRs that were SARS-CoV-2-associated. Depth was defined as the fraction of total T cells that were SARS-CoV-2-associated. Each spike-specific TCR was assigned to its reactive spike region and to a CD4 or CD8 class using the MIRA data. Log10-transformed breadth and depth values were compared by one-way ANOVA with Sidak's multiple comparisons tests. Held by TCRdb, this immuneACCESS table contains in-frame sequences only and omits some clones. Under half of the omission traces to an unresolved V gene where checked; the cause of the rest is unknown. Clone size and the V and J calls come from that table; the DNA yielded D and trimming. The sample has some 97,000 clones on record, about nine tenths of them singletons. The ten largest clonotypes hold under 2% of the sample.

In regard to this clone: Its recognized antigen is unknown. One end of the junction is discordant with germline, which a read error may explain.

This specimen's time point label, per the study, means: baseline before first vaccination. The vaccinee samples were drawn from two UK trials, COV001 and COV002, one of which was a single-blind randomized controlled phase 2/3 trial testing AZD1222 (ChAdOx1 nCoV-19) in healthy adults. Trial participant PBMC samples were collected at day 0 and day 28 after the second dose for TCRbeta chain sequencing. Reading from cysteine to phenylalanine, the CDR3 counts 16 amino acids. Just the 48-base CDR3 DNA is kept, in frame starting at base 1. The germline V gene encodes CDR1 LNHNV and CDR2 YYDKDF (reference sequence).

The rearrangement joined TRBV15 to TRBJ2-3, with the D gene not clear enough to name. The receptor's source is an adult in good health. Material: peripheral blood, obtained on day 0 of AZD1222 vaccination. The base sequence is TGTGTCACCAGCAGAGGCGCCAGTCACAACGTAGATACGCAGTATTTT. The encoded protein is CVTSRGASHNVDTQYF.